This T cell receptor (beta chain) comes out of a study of blood T cell repertoires in COVID-19. Assay: immunoSEQ multiplex PCR; the TCRdb copy retains only in-frame clones and omits some. The data show about 230,000 clones, with around 80% seen just once and approximately 6% held by the top ten. V dropped 4 bases and J dropped 2 bases, with 11 bases sitting between them. Germline V gives CDR1 SQVTM, CDR2 ANQGSEA. The length of the CDR3 is 13 residues. The receptor comes from a man older than 75 with acute or convalescent COVID-19. Input material: peripheral blood. V is TRBV29-1 and J is TRBJ1-1; no clear D. The CDR3 here is CSVALGENTEAFF. The DNA of the CDR3 is TGCAGCGTTGCGCTAGGCGAAAACACTGAAGCTTTCTTT. Looking up the rest from reference TRBV29-1 and TRBJ1-1 gives the full variable domain: SAVISQKPSRDICQRGTSLTIQCQVDSQVTMMFWYRQQPGQSLTLIATANQGSEATYESGFVIDKFPISRPNLTFSTLTVSNMSPEDSSIYLCSVALGENTEAFFGQGTRLTVV.